This paragraph covers one T cell receptor (beta chain) sequence. Memory CD4+ T cells were sorted as all CD4+ cells except CD45RA+CCR7+CD95- naive cells, over 95% pure. Blood from healthy donors was obtained in Switzerland from donation centers. Sorted cells lacked CD8+, CD14+, CD16+, CD56+, CD19+ and CD25-bright cells. These data originate in a study of human CD4 T cells and Enterobacteriaceae. The V and J ends lost 2 bases and 7 bases, in that order; junction bases with no gene match: 10. Germline-derived CDR1 and CDR2 are MNHNS and SASEGT. CDR3 size: 16 residues. Deep-level sequencing, detecting one cell in 200,000, covered ex vivo memory CD4+. This table comes from immunoSEQ multiplex PCR, and its TCRdb copy is limited to in-frame clones, with some not included. The sample records 25,000 to 35,000 clones, approximately 82% being singletons.

J is TRBJ2-1 and V is TRBV6-1; TRBD1 agrees at 8 bases. The TCR was taken from a human donor in good health. The specimen was memory CD4+ T cells from blood. In DNA, the CDR3 is TGTGCCAGCAGTGAATCAGGGGGCTGGAGGACGAATGAGCAGTTCTTC. It is translated as CASSESGGWRTNEQFF.